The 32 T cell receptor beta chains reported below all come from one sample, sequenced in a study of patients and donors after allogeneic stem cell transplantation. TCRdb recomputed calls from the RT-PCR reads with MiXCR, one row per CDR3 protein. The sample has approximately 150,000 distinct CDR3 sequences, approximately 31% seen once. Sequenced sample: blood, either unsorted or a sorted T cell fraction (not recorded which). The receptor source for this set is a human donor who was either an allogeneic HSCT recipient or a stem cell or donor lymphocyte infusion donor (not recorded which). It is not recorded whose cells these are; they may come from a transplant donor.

CDR3: CASSSTSFESSYNEQFF. The CDR3 nucleotides read TGTGCCAGCAGTTCTACTAGTTTCGAGAGCTCCTACAATGAGCAGTTCTTC. This chain uses TRBV12-3 or TRBV12-4 with TRBJ2-1; tentative D call: TRBD2 (5 bases). The CDR3 has 17 residues. V shed 4 bases and J shed 0 bases, with 16 bases lying between them.

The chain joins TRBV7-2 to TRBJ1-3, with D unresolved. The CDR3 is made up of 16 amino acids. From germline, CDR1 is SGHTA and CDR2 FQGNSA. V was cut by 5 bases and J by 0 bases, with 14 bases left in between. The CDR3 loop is CASSPRTGASGNTIYF. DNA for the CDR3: TGTGCCAGCAGCCCCCGAACGGGCGCCTCTGGAAACACCATATATTTT. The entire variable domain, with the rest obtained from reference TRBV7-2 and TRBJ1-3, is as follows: GAGVSQSPSNKVTEKGKDVELRCDPISGHTALYWYRQSLGQGLEFLIYFQGNSAPDKSGLPSDRFSAERTGGSVSTLTIQRTQQEDSAVYLCASSPRTGASGNTIYFGEGSWLTVV.

The CDR3 loop is CASSFGLPGQGDYEQYF. The CDR3, as DNA: TGTGCCAGCAGTTTCGGACTACCGGGACAGGGAGACTACGAGCAGTACTTC. The chain joins TRBV6-5 to TRBJ2-7; TRBD1 matches 9 bases. V shed 4 bases, J shed 3 bases, and the junction held 13 bases outside the gene matches. Germline loops: CDR1 MNHEY, CDR2 SVGAGI. The CDR3 contains 17 residues.

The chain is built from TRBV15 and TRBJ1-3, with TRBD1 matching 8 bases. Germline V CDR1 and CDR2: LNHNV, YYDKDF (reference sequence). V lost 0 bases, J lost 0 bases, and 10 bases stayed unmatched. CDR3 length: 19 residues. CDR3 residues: CATSRDRMGGQVSGNTIYF. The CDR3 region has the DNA TGTGCCACCAGCAGAGATCGGATGGGGGGACAGGTCTCTGGAAACACCATATATTTT.

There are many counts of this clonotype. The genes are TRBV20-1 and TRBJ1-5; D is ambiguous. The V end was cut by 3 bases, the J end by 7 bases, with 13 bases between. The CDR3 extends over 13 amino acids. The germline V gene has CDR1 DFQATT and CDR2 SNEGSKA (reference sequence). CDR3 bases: TGCAGTGCTAGTGCGGGGTTGAACCAGCCCCAGCATTTT. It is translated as CSASAGLNQPQHF.

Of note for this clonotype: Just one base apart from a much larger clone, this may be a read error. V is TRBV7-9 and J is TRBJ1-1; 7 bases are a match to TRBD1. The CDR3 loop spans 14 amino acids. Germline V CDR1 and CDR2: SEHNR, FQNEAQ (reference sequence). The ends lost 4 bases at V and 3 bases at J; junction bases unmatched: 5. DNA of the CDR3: TGTGCCAGCAGCTCGCTCAGGGGGGACACTGAAGCTTTCTTT. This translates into CASSSLRGDTEAFF.

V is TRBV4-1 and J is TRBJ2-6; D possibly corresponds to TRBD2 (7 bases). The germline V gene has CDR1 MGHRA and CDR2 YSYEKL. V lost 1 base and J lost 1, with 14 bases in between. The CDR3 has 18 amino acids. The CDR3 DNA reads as TGCGCCAGCAGCCAAGGGAAGGGGGGGTCTTCTGGGGCCAACGTCCTGACTTTC. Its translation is CASSQGKGGSSGANVLTF.

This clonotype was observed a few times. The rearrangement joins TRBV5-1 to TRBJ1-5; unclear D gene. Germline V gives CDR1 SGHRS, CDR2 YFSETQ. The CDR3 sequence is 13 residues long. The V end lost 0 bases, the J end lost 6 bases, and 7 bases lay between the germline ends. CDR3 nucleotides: TGCGCCAGCAGCTTGGATGGAGTTCAGCCCCAGCATTTT. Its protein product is CASSLDGVQPQHF.

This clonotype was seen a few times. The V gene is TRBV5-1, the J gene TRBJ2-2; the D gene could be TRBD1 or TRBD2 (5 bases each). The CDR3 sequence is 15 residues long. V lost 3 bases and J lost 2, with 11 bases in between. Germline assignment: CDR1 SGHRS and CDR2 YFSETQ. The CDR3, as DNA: TGCGCCAGCAGCTCCGGGACGCGCAACACCGGGGAGCTGTTTTTT. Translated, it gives CASSSGTRNTGELFF.

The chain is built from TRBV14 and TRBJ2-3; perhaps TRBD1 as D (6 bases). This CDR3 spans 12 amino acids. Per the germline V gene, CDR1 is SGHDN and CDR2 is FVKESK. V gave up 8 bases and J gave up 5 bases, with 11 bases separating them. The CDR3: CASGQLGDTQYF. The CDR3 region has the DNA TGTGCCAGCGGACAGCTAGGAGATACGCAGTATTTT.

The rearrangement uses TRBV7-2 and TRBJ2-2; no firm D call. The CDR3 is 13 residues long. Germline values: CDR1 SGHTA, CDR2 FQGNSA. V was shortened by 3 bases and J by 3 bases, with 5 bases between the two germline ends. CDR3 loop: CASSFFYTGELFF. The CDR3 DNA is TGTGCCAGCAGCTTTTTTTACACCGGGGAGCTGTTTTTT.

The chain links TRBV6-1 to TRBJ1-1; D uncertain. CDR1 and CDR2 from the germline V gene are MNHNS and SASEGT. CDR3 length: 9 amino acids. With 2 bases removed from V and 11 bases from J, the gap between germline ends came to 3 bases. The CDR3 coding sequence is TGTGCCAGCAGTGAACAGGCTTTCTTT. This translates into CASSEQAFF.

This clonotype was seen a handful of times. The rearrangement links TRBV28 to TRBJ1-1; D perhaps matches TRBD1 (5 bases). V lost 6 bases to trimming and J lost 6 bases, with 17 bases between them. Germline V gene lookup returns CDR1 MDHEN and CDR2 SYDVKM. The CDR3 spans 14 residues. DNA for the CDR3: TGTGCCAGCAGGGCTGCTGGGGGGAAGGCTGAAGCTTTCTTT. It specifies CASRAAGGKAEAFF.

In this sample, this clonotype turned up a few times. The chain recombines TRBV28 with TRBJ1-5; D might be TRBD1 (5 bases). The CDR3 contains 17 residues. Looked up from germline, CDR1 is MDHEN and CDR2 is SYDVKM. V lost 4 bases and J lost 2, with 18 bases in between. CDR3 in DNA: TGTGCCAGCAGTTCCCTGCTCAGGGTGTGGGGCAATCAGCCCCAGCATTTT. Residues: CASSSLLRVWGNQPQHF.

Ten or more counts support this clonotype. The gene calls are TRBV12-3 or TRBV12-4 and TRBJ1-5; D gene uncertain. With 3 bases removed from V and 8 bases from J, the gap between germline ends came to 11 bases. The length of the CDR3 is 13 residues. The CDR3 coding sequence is TGTGCCAGCAGTTTGTCCGGACTCAAGCCCCAGCATTTT. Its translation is CASSLSGLKPQHF.

DNA of the CDR3: TGTGCCATCAGTGATCCAGGGCTCAGGGTTGAAAAACTGTTTTTT. Encoded protein: CAISDPGLRVEKLFF. The genes are TRBV10-3 and TRBJ1-4; possible D gene TRBD1, 5 bases. This CDR3 has 15 residues. The germline gives CDR1 ENHRY, CDR2 SYGVKD. V lost 3 bases to trimming and J lost 7 bases, with 15 bases between them.

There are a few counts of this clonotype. In nucleotides, the CDR3 is TGCAGTGCTACCAATCCGACCGGCTCTGGAAACACCATATATTTT. Translation: CSATNPTGSGNTIYF. The gene calls are TRBV20-1 and TRBJ1-3; no definite D call. V lost 4 bases to trimming and J lost 0 bases, with 13 bases between them. CDR3 length equals 15 residues. Germline V gene sequence: CDR1 DFQATT, CDR2 SNEGSKA (reference sequence).

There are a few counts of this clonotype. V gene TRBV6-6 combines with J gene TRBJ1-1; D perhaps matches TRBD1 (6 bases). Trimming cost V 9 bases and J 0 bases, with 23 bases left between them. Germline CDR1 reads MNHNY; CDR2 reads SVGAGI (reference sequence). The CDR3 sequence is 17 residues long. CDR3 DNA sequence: TGTGCCAGTCTGGGTCGGGACAACTTTTTTCTGAACACTGAAGCTTTCTTT. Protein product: CASLGRDNFFLNTEAFF.

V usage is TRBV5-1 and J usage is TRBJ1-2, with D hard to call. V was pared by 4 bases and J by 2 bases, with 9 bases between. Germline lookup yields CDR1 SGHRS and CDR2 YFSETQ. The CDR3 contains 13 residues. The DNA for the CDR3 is TGCGCCAGCAGCCTGGCACAGAACTATGGCTACACCTTC. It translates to CASSLAQNYGYTF.

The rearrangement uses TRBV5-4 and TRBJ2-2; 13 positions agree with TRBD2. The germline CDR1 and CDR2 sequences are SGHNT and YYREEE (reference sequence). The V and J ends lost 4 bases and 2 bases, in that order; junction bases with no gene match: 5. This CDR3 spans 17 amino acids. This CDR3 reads CASSILAGGPNTGELFF. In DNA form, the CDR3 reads TGTGCCAGCAGCATACTAGCGGGAGGGCCTAACACCGGGGAGCTGTTTTTT.

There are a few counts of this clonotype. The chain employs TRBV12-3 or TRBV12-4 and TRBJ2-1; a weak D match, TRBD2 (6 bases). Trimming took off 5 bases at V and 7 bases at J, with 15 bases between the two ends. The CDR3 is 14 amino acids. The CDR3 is CASSPGLGRNEQFF. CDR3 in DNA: TGTGCCAGCAGTCCTGGGTTGGGGAGGAATGAGCAGTTCTTC.

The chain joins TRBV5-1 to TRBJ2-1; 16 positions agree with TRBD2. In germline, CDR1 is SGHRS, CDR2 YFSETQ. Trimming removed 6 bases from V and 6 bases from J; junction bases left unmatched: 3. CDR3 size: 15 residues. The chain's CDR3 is CASKGLAGGPNEQFF. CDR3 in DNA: TGCGCCAGCAAGGGACTAGCGGGAGGGCCCAATGAGCAGTTCTTC.

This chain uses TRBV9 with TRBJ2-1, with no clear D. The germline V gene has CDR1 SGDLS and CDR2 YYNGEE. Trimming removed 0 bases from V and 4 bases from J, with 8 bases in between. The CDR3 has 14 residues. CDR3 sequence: CASSVVGSYNEQFF. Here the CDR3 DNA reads TGTGCCAGCAGCGTAGTGGGCTCTTACAATGAGCAGTTCTTC. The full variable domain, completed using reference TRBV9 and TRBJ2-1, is DSGVTQTPKHLITATGQRVTLRCSPRSGDLSVYWYQQSLDQGLQFLIQYYNGEERAKGNILERFSAQQFPDLHSELNLSSLELGDSALYFCASSVVGSYNEQFFGPGTRLTVL.

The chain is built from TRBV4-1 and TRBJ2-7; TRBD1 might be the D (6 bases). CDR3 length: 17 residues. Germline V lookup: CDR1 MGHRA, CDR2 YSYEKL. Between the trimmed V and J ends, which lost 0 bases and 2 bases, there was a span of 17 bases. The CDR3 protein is CASSQDVAGTLAYEQYF. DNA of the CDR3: TGCGCCAGCAGCCAAGATGTTGCAGGGACACTTGCCTACGAGCAGTACTTC.

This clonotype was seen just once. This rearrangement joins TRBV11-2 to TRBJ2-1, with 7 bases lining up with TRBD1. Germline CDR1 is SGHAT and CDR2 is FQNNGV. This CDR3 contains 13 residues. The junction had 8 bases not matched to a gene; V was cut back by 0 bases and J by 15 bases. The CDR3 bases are TGTGCCAGCAGCTTAGATTGGACAGGACCCCTGTTCTTC. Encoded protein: CASSLDWTGPLFF. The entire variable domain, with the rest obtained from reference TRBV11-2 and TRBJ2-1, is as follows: EAGVAQSPRYKIIEKRQSVAFWCNPISGHATLYWYQQILGQGPKLLIQFQNNGVVDDSQLPKDRFSAERLKGVDSTLKIQPAKLEDSAVYLCASSLDWTGPLFFGPGTRLTVL.

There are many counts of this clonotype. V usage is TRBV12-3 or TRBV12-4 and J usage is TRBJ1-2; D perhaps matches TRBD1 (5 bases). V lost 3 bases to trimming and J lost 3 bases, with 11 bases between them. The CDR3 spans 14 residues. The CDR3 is CASSFIGGDYGYTF. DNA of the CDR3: TGTGCCAGCAGTTTCATTGGGGGTGACTATGGCTACACCTTC.

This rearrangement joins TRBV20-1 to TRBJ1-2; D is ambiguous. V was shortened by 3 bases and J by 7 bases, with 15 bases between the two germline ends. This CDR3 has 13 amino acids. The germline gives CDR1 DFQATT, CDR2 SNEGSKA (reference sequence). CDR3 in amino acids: CSASRAGRAGYTF. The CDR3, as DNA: TGCAGTGCTAGTCGGGCGGGGAGGGCTGGCTACACCTTC.

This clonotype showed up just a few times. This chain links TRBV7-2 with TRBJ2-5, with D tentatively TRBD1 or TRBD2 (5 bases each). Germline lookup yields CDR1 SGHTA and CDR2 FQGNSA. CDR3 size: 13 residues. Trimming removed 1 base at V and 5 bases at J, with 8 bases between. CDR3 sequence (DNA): TGTGCCAGCAGCTTAGTCAGGGACGAGACCCAGTACTTC. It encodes CASSLVRDETQYF.

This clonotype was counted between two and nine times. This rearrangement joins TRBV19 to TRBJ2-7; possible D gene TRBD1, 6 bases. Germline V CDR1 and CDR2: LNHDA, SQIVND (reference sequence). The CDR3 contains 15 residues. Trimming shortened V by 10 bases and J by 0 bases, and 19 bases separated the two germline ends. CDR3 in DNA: TGTGCCACAGGACAGTTCCCCTCTTCCTCCTACGAGCAGTACTTC. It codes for CATGQFPSSSYEQYF.

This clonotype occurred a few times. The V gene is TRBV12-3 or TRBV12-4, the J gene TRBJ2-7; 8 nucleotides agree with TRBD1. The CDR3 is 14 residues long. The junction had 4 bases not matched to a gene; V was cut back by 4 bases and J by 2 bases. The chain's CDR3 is CASSSGGSAYEQYF. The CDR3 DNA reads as TGTGCCAGCAGTTCAGGGGGCTCGGCCTACGAGCAGTACTTC.

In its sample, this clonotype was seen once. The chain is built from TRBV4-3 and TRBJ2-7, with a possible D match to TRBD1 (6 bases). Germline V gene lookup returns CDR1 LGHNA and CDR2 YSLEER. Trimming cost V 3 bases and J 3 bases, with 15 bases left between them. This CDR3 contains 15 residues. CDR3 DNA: TGCGCCAGCAGCCAGACAGGTGGGCCTCTCTACGAGCAGTACTTC. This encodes CASSQTGGPLYEQYF.

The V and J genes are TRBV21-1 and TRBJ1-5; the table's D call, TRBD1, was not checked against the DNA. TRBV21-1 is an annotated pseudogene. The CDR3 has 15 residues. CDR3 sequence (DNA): TGTGCCAGCAGCGGAAGGGACCTTAGCAATCAGCCCCAGCATTTT. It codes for CASSGRDLSNQPQHF.